The entry below gives a single T cell receptor beta chain sequence along with its context. What it binds is not known. TCRdb's table, derived via immunoSEQ multiplex PCR, lists solely in-frame clones and lacks some. The table includes roughly 220,000 clones, approximately 80% detected once. The data stem from a study of cytomegalovirus exposure and HLA in healthy donors. Study-level findings and limits: The investigators catalogued 164 TCR beta chains as cytomegalovirus-associated.

Sequenced material: PBMCs. The source is a woman aged 25 to 39 in good health and CMV-seropositive.

CDR3 coding DNA: TGCGCCAGCAGCCAAGCTATCGGGGACAGGGGTCTTAATGAAAAACTGTTTTTT. Amino acids: CASSQAIGDRGLNEKLFF. The chain recombines TRBV4-3 with TRBJ1-4; TRBD1 agrees at 10 bases. Germline V CDR1 and CDR2: LGHNA, YSLEER. The CDR3 runs to 18 residues. V lost 1 base and J lost 4; bases outside the gene matches: 9.